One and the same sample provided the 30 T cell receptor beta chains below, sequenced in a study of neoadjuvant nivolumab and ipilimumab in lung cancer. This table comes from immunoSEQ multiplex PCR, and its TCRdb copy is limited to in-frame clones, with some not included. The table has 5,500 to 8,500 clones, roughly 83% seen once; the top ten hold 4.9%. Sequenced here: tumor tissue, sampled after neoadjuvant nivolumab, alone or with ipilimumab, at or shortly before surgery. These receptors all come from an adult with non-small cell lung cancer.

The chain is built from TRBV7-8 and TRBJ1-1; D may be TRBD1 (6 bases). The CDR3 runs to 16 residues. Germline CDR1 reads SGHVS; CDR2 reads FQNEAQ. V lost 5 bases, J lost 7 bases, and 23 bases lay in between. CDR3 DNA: TGTGCCAGCAGCCCCGGTGCGTTGGGGGCGGTAGGTGAAGCTTTCTTT. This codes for CASSPGALGAVGEAFF.

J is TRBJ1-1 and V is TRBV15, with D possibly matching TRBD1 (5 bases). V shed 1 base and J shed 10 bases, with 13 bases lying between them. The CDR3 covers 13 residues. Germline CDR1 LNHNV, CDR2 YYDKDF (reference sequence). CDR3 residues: CATSRGERQGAFF. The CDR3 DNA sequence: TGTGCCACCAGCAGAGGGGAGAGGCAGGGAGCTTTCTTT.

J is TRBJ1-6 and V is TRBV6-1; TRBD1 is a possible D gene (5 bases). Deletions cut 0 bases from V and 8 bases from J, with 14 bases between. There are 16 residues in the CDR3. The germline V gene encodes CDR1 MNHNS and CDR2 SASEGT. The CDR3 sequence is CASSEAKGMSYSPLHF. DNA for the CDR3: TGTGCCAGCAGTGAAGCTAAGGGGATGAGTTATTCACCCCTCCACTTT.

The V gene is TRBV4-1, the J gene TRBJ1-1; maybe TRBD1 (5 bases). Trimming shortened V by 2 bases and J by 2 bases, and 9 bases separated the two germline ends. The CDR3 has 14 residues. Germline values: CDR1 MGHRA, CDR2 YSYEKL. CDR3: CASSQTTANTEAFF. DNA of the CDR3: TGCGCCAGCAGCCAAACGACAGCTAACACTGAAGCTTTCTTT.

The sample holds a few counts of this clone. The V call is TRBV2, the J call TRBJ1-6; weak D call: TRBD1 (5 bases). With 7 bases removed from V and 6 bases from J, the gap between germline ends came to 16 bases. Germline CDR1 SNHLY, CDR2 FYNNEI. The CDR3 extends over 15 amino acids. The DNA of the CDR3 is TGTGCCAGCACTTTTGACGGCGGGGGTAATTCACCCCTCCACTTT. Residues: CASTFDGGGNSPLHF.

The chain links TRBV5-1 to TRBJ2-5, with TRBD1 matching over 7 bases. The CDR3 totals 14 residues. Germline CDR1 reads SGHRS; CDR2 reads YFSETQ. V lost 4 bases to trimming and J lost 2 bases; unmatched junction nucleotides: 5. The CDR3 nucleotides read TGCGCCAGCAGCAAGGCAGGGGGTCAAGAGACCCAGTACTTC. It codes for CASSKAGGQETQYF.

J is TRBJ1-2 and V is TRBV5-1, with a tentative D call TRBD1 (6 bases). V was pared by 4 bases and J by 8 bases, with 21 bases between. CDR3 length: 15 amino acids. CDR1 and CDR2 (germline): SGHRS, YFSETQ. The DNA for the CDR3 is TGCGCCAGCAGCATTCAGACAGGCACCCCGGAGGGCTACACCTTC. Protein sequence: CASSIQTGTPEGYTF. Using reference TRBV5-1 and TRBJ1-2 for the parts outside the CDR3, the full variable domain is KAGVTQTPRYLIKTRGQQVTLSCSPISGHRSVSWYQQTPGQGLQFLFEYFSETQRNKGNFPGRFSGRQFSNSRSEMNVSTLELGDSALYLCASSIQTGTPEGYTFGSGTRLTVV.

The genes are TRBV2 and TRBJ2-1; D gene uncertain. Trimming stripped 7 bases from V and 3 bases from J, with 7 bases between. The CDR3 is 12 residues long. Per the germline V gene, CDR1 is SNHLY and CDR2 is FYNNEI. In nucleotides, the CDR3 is TGTGCCAGCAAGGCTAACTACAATGAGCAGTTCTTC. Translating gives CASKANYNEQFF. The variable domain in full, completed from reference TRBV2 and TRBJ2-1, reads EPEVTQTPSHQVTQMGQEVILRCVPISNHLYFYWYRQILGQKVEFLVSFYNNEISEKSEIFDDQFSVERPDGSNFTLKIRSTKLEDSAMYFCASKANYNEQFFGPGTRLTVL.

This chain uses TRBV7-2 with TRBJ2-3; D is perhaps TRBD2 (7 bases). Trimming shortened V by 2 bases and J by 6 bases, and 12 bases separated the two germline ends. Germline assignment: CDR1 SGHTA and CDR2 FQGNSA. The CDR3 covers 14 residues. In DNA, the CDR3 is TGTGCCAGCAGCTTATCGGGGGGCCGCGATACGCAGTATTTT. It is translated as CASSLSGGRDTQYF.

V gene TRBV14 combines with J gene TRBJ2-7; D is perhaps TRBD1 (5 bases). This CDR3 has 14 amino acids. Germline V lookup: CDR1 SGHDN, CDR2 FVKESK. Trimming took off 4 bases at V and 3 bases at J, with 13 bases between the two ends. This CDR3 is CASSPLDSHYEQYF. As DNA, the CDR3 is TGTGCCAGCAGCCCTTTAGACAGCCACTACGAGCAGTACTTC.

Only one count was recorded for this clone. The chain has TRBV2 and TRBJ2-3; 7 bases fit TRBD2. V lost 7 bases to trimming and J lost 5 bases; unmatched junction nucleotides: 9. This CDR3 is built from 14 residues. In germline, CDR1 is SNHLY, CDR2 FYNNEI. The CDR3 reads CASKWGGEGDTQYF. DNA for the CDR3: TGTGCCAGCAAGTGGGGGGGAGAAGGAGATACGCAGTATTTT.

The CDR3 nucleotides are TGTGCCAGCAGCTGGGACAGAAATCAGCCCCAGCATTTT. Its translation is CASSWDRNQPQHF. The chain carries TRBV7-2 and TRBJ1-5; 7 bases are a match to TRBD1. The CDR3 runs 13 residues. The germline gives CDR1 SGHTA, CDR2 FQGNSA. J lost 4 bases, V lost 4 bases, and 1 base had no gene match.

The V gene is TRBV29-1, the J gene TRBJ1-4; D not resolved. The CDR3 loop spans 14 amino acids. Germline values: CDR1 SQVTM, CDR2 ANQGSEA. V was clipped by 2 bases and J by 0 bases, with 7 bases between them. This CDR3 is CSVEIGSTNEKLFF. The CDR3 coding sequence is TGCAGCGTTGAAATTGGGTCAACTAATGAAAAACTGTTTTTT. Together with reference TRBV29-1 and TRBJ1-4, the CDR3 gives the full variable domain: SAVISQKPSRDICQRGTSLTIQCQVDSQVTMMFWYRQQPGQSLTLIATANQGSEATYESGFVIDKFPISRPNLTFSTLTVSNMSPEDSSIYLCSVEIGSTNEKLFFGSGTQLSVL.

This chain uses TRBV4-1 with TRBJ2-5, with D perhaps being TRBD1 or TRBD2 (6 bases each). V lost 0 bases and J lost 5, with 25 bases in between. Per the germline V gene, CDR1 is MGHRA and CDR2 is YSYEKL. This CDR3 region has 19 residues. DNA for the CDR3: TGCGCCAGCAGCCAAGAGCCGGTCGAAGGGGGGCGCTTTTTGGAGACCCAGTACTTC. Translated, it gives CASSQEPVEGGRFLETQYF.

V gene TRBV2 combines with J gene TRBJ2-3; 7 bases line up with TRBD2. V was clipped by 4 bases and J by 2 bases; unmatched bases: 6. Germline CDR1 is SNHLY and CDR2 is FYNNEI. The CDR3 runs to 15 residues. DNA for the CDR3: TGTGCCAGCAGTGTGGGGCGGGGGTCCACAGATACGCAGTATTTT. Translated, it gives CASSVGRGSTDTQYF.

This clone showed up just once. The CDR3 DNA reads TGTGCCAGCAGCTTAGGGCGGCAGCCCCAGCATTTT. Amino acids: CASSLGRQPQHF. The chain has TRBV7-9 and TRBJ1-5; the D is unclear. The CDR3 totals 12 residues. V lost 1 base, J lost 7 bases, and 5 bases lay in between. CDR1 is SEHNR, CDR2 FQNEAQ, per germline (reference sequence).

The CDR3 protein is CASSGGALATNEKLFF. The CDR3 nucleotides are TGTGCCAGCAGCGGGGGGGCATTGGCTACTAATGAAAAACTGTTTTTT. The J gene is TRBJ1-4, the V gene TRBV9; D is perhaps TRBD1 (6 bases). V was cut by 3 bases and J by 2 bases, with 14 bases left in between. The CDR3 sequence is 16 residues long. Germline V gene lookup returns CDR1 SGDLS and CDR2 YYNGEE.

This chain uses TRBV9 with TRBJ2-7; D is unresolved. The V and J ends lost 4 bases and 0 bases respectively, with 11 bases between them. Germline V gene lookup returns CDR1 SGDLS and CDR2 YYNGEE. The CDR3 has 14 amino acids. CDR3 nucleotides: TGTGCCAGCAGCCTGGACCAATACTCCTACGAGCAGTACTTC. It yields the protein CASSLDQYSYEQYF.

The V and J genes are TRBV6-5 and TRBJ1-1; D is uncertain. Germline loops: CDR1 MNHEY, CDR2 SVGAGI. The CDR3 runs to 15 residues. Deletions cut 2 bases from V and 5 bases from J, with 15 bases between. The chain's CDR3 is CASSYNPQAGTEAFF. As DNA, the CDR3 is TGTGCCAGCAGTTACAACCCCCAGGCTGGGACTGAAGCTTTCTTT.

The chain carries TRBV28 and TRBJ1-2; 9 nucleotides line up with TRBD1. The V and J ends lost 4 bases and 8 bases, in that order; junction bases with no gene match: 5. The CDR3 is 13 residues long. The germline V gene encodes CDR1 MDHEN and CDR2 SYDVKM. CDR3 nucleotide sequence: TGTGCCAGCAGTTCCGGACAGGGGCTAGGCTACACCTTC. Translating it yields CASSSGQGLGYTF.

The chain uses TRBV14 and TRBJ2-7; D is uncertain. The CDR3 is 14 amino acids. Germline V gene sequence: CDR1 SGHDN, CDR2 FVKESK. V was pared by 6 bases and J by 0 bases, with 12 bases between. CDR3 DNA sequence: TGTGCCAGCAGACGGACCCTAAGCTCCTACGAGCAGTACTTC. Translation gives CASRRTLSSYEQYF. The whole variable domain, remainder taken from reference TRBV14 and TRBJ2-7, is EAGVTQFPSHSVIEKGQTVTLRCDPISGHDNLYWYRRVMGKEIKFLLHFVKESKQDESGMPNNRFLAERTGGTYSTLKVQPAELEDSGVYFCASRRTLSSYEQYFGPGTRLTVT.

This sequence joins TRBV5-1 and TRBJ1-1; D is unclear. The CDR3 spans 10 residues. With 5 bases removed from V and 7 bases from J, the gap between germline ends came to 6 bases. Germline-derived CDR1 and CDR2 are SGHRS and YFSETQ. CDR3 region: CASRGNEAFF. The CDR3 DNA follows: TGCGCCAGCAGGGGGAATGAAGCTTTCTTT. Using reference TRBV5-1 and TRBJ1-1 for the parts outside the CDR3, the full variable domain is KAGVTQTPRYLIKTRGQQVTLSCSPISGHRSVSWYQQTPGQGLQFLFEYFSETQRNKGNFPGRFSGRQFSNSRSEMNVSTLELGDSALYLCASRGNEAFFGQGTRLTVV.

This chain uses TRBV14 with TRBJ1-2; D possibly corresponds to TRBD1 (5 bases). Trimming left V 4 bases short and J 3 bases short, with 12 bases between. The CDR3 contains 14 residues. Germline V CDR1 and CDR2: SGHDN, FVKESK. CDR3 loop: CASSLSGTYYGYTF. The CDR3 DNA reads TGTGCCAGCAGCCTGTCCGGGACTTACTATGGCTACACCTTC.

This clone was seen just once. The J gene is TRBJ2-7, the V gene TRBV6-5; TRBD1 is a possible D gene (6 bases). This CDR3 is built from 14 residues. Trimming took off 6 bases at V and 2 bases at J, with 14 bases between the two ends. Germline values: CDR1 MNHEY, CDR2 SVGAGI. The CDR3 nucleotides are TGTGCCAGCAGGGCCGACAGGCAGACCTACGAGCAGTACTTC. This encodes CASRADRQTYEQYF.

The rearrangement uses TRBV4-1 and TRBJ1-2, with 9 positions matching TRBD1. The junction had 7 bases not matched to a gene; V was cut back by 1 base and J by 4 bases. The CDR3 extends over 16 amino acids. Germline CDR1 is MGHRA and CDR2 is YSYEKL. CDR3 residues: CASSQVTGGVGYGYTF. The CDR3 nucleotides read TGCGCCAGCAGCCAAGTTACAGGGGGCGTTGGCTATGGCTACACCTTC.

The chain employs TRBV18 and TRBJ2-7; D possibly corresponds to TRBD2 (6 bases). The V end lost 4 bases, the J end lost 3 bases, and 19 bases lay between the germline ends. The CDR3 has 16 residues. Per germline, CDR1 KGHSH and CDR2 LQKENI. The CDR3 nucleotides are TGTGCCAGCTCACGCAAACAGGACTATTCAAACTACGAGCAGTACTTC. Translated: CASSRKQDYSNYEQYF.

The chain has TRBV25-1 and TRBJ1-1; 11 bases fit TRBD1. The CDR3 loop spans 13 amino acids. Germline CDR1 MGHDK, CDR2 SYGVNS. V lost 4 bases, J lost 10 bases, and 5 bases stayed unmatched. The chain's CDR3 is CASSAGQGAAAFF. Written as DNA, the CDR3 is TGTGCCAGCAGTGCTGGACAGGGGGCTGCAGCTTTCTTT.

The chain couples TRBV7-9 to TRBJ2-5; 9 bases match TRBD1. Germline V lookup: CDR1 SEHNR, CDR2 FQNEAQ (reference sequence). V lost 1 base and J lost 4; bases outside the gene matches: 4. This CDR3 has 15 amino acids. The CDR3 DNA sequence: TGTGCCAGCAGCTTAGGGACAGGGGTAGGAGAGACCCAGTACTTC. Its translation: CASSLGTGVGETQYF.

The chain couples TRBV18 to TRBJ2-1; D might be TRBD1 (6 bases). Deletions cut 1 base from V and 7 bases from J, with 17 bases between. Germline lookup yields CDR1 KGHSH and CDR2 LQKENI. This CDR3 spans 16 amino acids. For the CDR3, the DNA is TGTGCCAGCTCACCACAGAGTAGGGTGGGGGCGAATGAGCAGTTCTTC. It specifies CASSPQSRVGANEQFF.

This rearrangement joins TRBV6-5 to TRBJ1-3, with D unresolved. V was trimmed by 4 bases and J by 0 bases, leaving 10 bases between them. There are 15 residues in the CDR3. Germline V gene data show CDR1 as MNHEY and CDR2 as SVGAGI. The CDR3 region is CASSFRGYSGNTIYF. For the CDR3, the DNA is TGTGCCAGCAGTTTTAGAGGATACTCTGGAAACACCATATATTTT.